This note documents a single T cell receptor beta chain sequence. Germline CDR1 reads SGDLS; CDR2 reads YYNGEE. The CDR3 has 17 residues. The V gene end was trimmed by 3 bases and the J gene end by 1 base; junction bases not matched to a gene: 7. The sample is drawn from a study of T cell changes during pregnancy in multiple sclerosis. TCRdb keeps only in-frame clones here, not all; method: immunoSEQ multiplex PCR. The sample includes 20,000 to 25,000 clones, 85% to 90% of them seen just once. The chain links TRBV9 to TRBJ2-3, with TRBD2 identical over 11 bases. The specimen comprised CD8+ T cells from peripheral blood mononuclear cells, sampled before pregnancy. This TCR came from a female donor with multiple sclerosis, enrolled in a pregnancy study. The CDR3 DNA is TGTGCCAGCAGCGCCCCACTAGCGGGAGATCGCACAGATACGCAGTATTTT. Translated, it gives CASSAPLAGDRTDTQYF.